These T cell receptor beta chains were read from a single sample in a study of lung T cells in sarcoidosis with Löfgren's syndrome. MiXCR, run by TCRdb on the reads, gives a single entry per CDR3 protein. This sample has a few thousand distinct CDR3 sequences, with 20% to 25% found just once. Sequencing was performed on CD4+ T cells from bronchoalveolar lavage. Source of these receptors: a human donor with sarcoidosis (Löfgren's syndrome or another form), or a control subject (not recorded which). Both conserved end residues are part of each CDR3. The order of the fields is CDR3 protein, CDR3 DNA, D gene, clone size, V gene, J gene. A D gene is named only where the DNA matches it firmly. Clone size is shown for a subset of rows, as once, few, many or a class of expanded clone.

cdr3_aa: CSVEGKNQETQYF; cdr3_nt: TGCAGCGTTGAGGGCAAAAACCAAGAGACCCAGTACTTC; d_call: .; clone_size: few; v_call: TRBV29-1; j_call: TRBJ2-5
cdr3_aa: CAINSQVGSRETQYF; cdr3_nt: TGTGCCATCAACTCCCAGGTGGGGAGCCGGGAGACCCAGTACTTC; d_call: .; clone_size: many; v_call: TRBV10-3; j_call: TRBJ2-5
cdr3_aa: CASSLQDRVNGELFF; cdr3_nt: TGTGCCAGCAGTTTACAGGACAGGGTTAACGGGGAGCTGTTTTTT; d_call: TRBD1; clone_size: medium-sized; v_call: TRBV27; j_call: TRBJ2-2
cdr3_aa: CASSHWLPRASTDTQYF; cdr3_nt: TGTGCCAGCAGTCACTGGCTGCCGAGGGCTAGCACAGATACGCAGTATTTT; d_call: .; clone_size: .; v_call: TRBV6-5; j_call: TRBJ2-3
cdr3_aa: CAWTQSYNEQFF; cdr3_nt: TGTGCCTGGACGCAGAGTTACAATGAGCAGTTCTTC; d_call: .; clone_size: .; v_call: TRBV30; j_call: TRBJ2-1
cdr3_aa: CASTTLGGGYEQFF; cdr3_nt: TGCGCCAGCACTACCTTGGGCGGGGGCTATGAGCAGTTCTTC; d_call: .; clone_size: many; v_call: TRBV5-1; j_call: TRBJ2-1
cdr3_aa: CASSYGDTQYF; cdr3_nt: TGTGCCAGCAGTTATGGCGATACGCAGTATTTT; d_call: .; clone_size: large; v_call: TRBV6-2/TRBV6-3; j_call: TRBJ2-3
cdr3_aa: CASSLAGADTQYF; cdr3_nt: TGTGCCAGCAGCTTGGCAGGCGCAGATACGCAGTATTTT; d_call: .; clone_size: many; v_call: TRBV7-2; j_call: TRBJ2-3
cdr3_aa: CASSVGSSGTDTQYF; cdr3_nt: TGTGCCAGCAGTGTGGGTAGTTCTGGCACAGATACGCAGTATTTT; d_call: .; clone_size: medium-sized; v_call: TRBV12-3/TRBV12-4; j_call: TRBJ2-3
cdr3_aa: CASSVGTRGSATDTQYF; cdr3_nt: TGTGCCAGCAGCGTAGGTACTAGGGGCTCGGCAACAGATACGCAGTATTTT; d_call: .; clone_size: .; v_call: TRBV9; j_call: TRBJ2-3
cdr3_aa: CASSLTATTEAFF; cdr3_nt: TGTGCCAGCTCACTCACAGCCACCACTGAAGCTTTCTTT; d_call: .; clone_size: medium-sized; v_call: TRBV18; j_call: TRBJ1-1
cdr3_aa: CASSFGQGGGYEQYF; cdr3_nt: TGTGCCAGCAGCTTCGGACAGGGAGGGGGTTACGAGCAGTACTTC; d_call: .; clone_size: medium-sized; v_call: TRBV7-2; j_call: TRBJ2-7
cdr3_aa: CASSYRDRVRGYTF; cdr3_nt: TGTGCCAGCAGCTACCGGGACAGGGTTCGTGGCTACACCTTC; d_call: TRBD1; clone_size: many; v_call: TRBV5-6; j_call: TRBJ1-2
cdr3_aa: CASSPTDRDQFF; cdr3_nt: TGCGCCAGCAGCCCTACCGACAGGGACCAGTTCTTC; d_call: TRBD1; clone_size: medium-sized; v_call: TRBV5-1; j_call: TRBJ2-1
cdr3_aa: CASSNRDSGTGELFF; cdr3_nt: TGTGCCAGCAGTAACCGGGACAGCGGGACCGGGGAGCTGTTTTTT; d_call: .; clone_size: many; v_call: TRBV12-3/TRBV12-4; j_call: TRBJ2-2
cdr3_aa: CASSPGGRDSNQPQHF; cdr3_nt: TGTGCCAGCAGCCCCGGGGGGCGCGACAGCAATCAGCCCCAGCATTTT; d_call: .; clone_size: medium-sized; v_call: TRBV28; j_call: TRBJ1-5
cdr3_aa: CASHQDTLGEQYF; cdr3_nt: TGCGCCAGCCATCAGGACACTCTCGGCGAGCAGTACTTC; d_call: .; clone_size: medium-sized; v_call: TRBV5-1; j_call: TRBJ2-7
cdr3_aa: CASSLSSSQWTQYF; cdr3_nt: TGTGCCAGCAGCCTATCGAGCTCGCAGTGGACCCAGTACTTC; d_call: .; clone_size: many; v_call: TRBV7-9; j_call: TRBJ2-5
cdr3_aa: CATSRDGQPNEKLFF; cdr3_nt: TGTGCCACCAGCAGAGATGGGCAGCCTAATGAAAAACTGTTTTTT; d_call: .; clone_size: medium-sized; v_call: TRBV15; j_call: TRBJ1-4